This entry concerns a single TCR beta chain. Study processing details: Nucleated cell number was recorded as an estimate derived from reference gene primer amplification. This table comes from immunoSEQ multiplex PCR, and its TCRdb copy is limited to in-frame clones, with some not included. V, J and clone size are taken as reported in that table, and D and trimming were inferred from the DNA itself. The sample includes about 140,000 clones, 82% of them seen just once. The CDR3 totals 12 residues. The sample belongs to a study of blood T cell repertoires in COVID-19. Overall study context: COVID-19 samples, acute and convalescent, were from the United States, Italy and Spain. The cDNA or gDNA used as material had been derived from T cells, B-cell-depleted T cells, or PBMCs.

The TCR comes from a woman at least 80 years old with acute or convalescent COVID-19. Input material: peripheral blood. The gene calls are TRBV21-1 and TRBJ1-3. TRBV21-1 is annotated as a pseudogene. CDR3 sequence: CASTLGGNTIYF. The CDR3 nucleotides read TGTGCCAGCACCCTCGGGGGAAACACCATATATTTT.